This entry lists 20 T cell receptor beta chains sequenced from one sample in a study of cytotoxic CD8 clonotypes in ibrutinib-treated CLL. Only in-frame clones appear in the TCRdb table, and some are missing; sequencing was by immunoSEQ multiplex PCR. The data contain around 140,000 clones, approximately 80% of them seen just once; the ten biggest clones take up around 4.9%. Material: PBMCs, obtained after 24 months of ibrutinib treatment. These receptors were collected from a human donor with chronic lymphocytic leukemia.

About this clone itself: Other nucleotide sequences in the sample specify the same CDR3. The V and J genes are TRBV10-3 and TRBJ1-5; unclear D gene. With 3 bases removed from V and 4 bases from J, the gap between germline ends came to 4 bases. Germline V gene sequence: CDR1 ENHRY, CDR2 SYGVKD. This CDR3 region has 12 residues. The CDR3: CAISDRNQPQHF. CDR3 DNA: TGTGCCATCAGTGACAGAAATCAGCCCCAGCATTTT.

This chain joins TRBV18 and TRBJ1-6; 7 bases are a match to TRBD1. The CDR3 runs 14 residues. CDR1 KGHSH and CDR2 LQKENI come from the germline V gene. J lost 9 bases, V lost 2 bases, and 4 bases had no gene match. CDR3 nucleotide sequence: TGTGCCAGCTCACCAGAGGGGGCAGGTTCACCCCTCCACTTT. Its protein product is CASSPEGAGSPLHF.

The chain has TRBV10-3 and TRBJ2-6; D is possibly TRBD1 or TRBD2 (6 bases each). Trimming left V 10 bases short and J 0 bases short, with 19 bases between. The V gene's germline CDR1 is ENHRY and CDR2 SYGVKD. CDR3 size: 17 residues. The CDR3 spells CATKGGLLSSGANVLTF. CDR3 coding DNA: TGTGCCACCAAAGGGGGGCTCCTCTCCTCTGGGGCCAACGTCCTGACTTTC.

In DNA form, the CDR3 reads TGTGCCAGTAGTATCCCCAACAAGCCGGCCAACGTCCTGACTTTC. Encoded protein: CASSIPNKPANVLTF. The genes are TRBV19 and TRBJ2-6; D gene ambiguous. Germline V lookup: CDR1 LNHDA, CDR2 SQIVND (reference sequence). CDR3 size: 15 residues. Trimming left V 3 bases short and J 6 bases short, with 12 bases between.

This chain uses TRBV10-3 with TRBJ1-5, with D possibly TRBD1 on 5 matching bases. This CDR3 comprises 14 residues. V was clipped by 0 bases and J by 6 bases, with 9 bases between them. Per the germline V gene, CDR1 is ENHRY and CDR2 is SYGVKD. The DNA of the CDR3 is TGTGCCATCAGTGAGTCGGGGGTTGGTCAGCCCCAGCATTTT. This encodes CAISESGVGQPQHF.

V usage is TRBV28 and J usage is TRBJ1-4; 8 positions agree with TRBD1. The CDR3 spans 15 residues. V lost 3 bases to trimming and J lost 7 bases; unmatched junction nucleotides: 7. CDR1 is MDHEN and CDR2 is SYDVKM in the germline V gene. The CDR3 region has the DNA TGTGCCAGCAGTTTTGGAGGACAGGGAGGTGAAAAACTGTTTTTT. Translation gives CASSFGGQGGEKLFF.

The gene calls are TRBV14 and TRBJ1-2; the D is unclear. The CDR3 totals 16 residues. The V end was cut by 3 bases, the J end by 5 bases, with 19 bases between. Looked up from germline, CDR1 is SGHDN and CDR2 is FVKESK. In nucleotides, the CDR3 is TGTGCCAGCAGCCATCACGGACCTCGGTCAGGTTATGGCTACACCTTC. It codes for CASSHHGPRSGYGYTF.

The J gene is TRBJ2-3, the V gene TRBV6-5; a weak D match, TRBD2 (5 bases). This CDR3 comprises 15 residues. Germline CDR1 MNHEY, CDR2 SVGAGI. The V gene lost 7 bases and the J gene lost 0 bases, with 14 bases spanning the gap. The chain's CDR3 is CASTAARESTDTQYF. DNA of the CDR3: TGTGCCAGCACCGCGGCGAGGGAAAGCACAGATACGCAGTATTTT.

There are many counts of this clone. Other DNA sequences in the sample encode the same CDR3. The chain combines TRBV15 with TRBJ1-1; D unclear. Per the germline V gene, CDR1 is LNHNV and CDR2 is YYDKDF (reference sequence). This CDR3 comprises 12 residues. Trimming removed 0 bases at V and 5 bases at J, with 4 bases between. The CDR3 DNA reads TGTGCCACCAGCAGAGATGTAACTGAAGCTTTCTTT. It yields the protein CATSRDVTEAFF.

This chain joins TRBV2 and TRBJ2-3; D is tentatively TRBD1 or TRBD2 (5 bases each). V lost 8 bases and J 2 bases, leaving 14 bases between the germline ends. Germline V CDR1 and CDR2: SNHLY, FYNNEI. This CDR3 comprises 14 residues. The CDR3 is CASGRDRDTDTQYF. For the CDR3, the DNA is TGTGCCAGCGGCCGGGACCGGGACACAGATACGCAGTATTTT. Full variable domain (rest looked up from reference TRBV2 and TRBJ2-3): EPEVTQTPSHQVTQMGQEVILRCVPISNHLYFYWYRQILGQKVEFLVSFYNNEISEKSEIFDDQFSVERPDGSNFTLKIRSTKLEDSAMYFCASGRDRDTDTQYFGPGTRLTVL.

V gene TRBV9 combines with J gene TRBJ2-1; D unclear. The germline gives CDR1 SGDLS, CDR2 YYNGEE. The CDR3 is 14 amino acids. Trimming cost V 6 bases and J 5 bases, with 15 bases left between them. The CDR3 coding sequence is TGTGCCAGCAACGATGGCCAACCGGACAATGAGCAGTTCTTC. Amino acids: CASNDGQPDNEQFF.

This clone came up once. This chain links TRBV7-2 with TRBJ2-2; tentatively, D is TRBD1 or TRBD2 (6 bases each). Trimming took off 11 bases at V and 7 bases at J, with 11 bases between the two ends. Per the germline V gene, CDR1 is SGHTA and CDR2 is FQGNSA. The CDR3 sequence is 11 residues long. CDR3 in DNA: TGTGCCGGAGGGGACATCGGGGAGCTGTTTTTT. Protein product: CAGGDIGELFF.

The chain couples TRBV6-5 to TRBJ2-4; no firm D call. CDR1 and CDR2 from the germline V gene are MNHEY and SVGAGI. The CDR3 length is 14 residues. V gave up 4 bases and J gave up 0 bases, with 7 bases separating them. CDR3 sequence reads: CASSLSLAKNIQYF. Written as DNA, the CDR3 is TGTGCCAGCAGTTTGAGTTTAGCCAAAAACATTCAGTACTTC.

V usage is TRBV4-2 and J usage is TRBJ2-6, with D possibly matching TRBD1 (5 bases). The CDR3 has 18 residues. Per the germline V gene, CDR1 is LGHNA and CDR2 is YNFKEQ. V lost 1 base, J lost 1 base, and 14 bases lay in between. The CDR3 reads CASSQVGRVGSGANVLTF. The CDR3 DNA reads as TGTGCCAGCAGCCAAGTAGGCAGGGTGGGATCTGGGGCCAACGTCCTGACTTTC.

This clone was seen only a few times. The chain joins TRBV18 to TRBJ2-6, with TRBD2 matching over 7 bases. CDR3 length: 17 residues. J gave up 0 bases and V 2 bases, and 4 bases lay outside the gene matches. Germline V gene sequence: CDR1 KGHSH, CDR2 LQKENI. The CDR3 DNA reads as TGTGCCAGCTCACCAACGGGAGGACCCTCTGGGGCCAACGTCCTGACTTTC. Encoded protein: CASSPTGGPSGANVLTF.

This clone was seen a handful of times. This chain uses TRBV6-5 with TRBJ1-2; TRBD1 agrees at 7 bases. CDR1 and CDR2 (germline): MNHEY, SVGAGI. The CDR3 length is 12 residues. Germline trimming cut 5 bases from V and 8 bases from J; bases unmatched to any gene: 5. The CDR3 region has the DNA TGTGCCAGCAGTCGGGACAGCGGCGGCTACACCTTC. Its translation: CASSRDSGGYTF.

V and J are TRBV4-1 and TRBJ1-4; D not resolved. Per germline, CDR1 MGHRA and CDR2 YSYEKL. The CDR3 runs to 16 residues. V lost 1 base and J lost 0, with 9 bases in between. CDR3 in amino acids: CASSQGNPSTNEKLFF. CDR3 bases: TGCGCCAGCAGCCAAGGGAACCCTTCAACTAATGAAAAACTGTTTTTT.

This clone has ten or more counts. The chain carries TRBV28 and TRBJ2-7; 11 nucleotides agree with TRBD2. Germline V CDR1 and CDR2: MDHEN, SYDVKM. The length of the CDR3 is 13 residues. J was trimmed by 7 bases and V by 8 bases; bases with no gene match: 7. The CDR3 DNA reads as TGTGCCAGCCTACTAGCGGGAGCGGGAGAGCAGTACTTC. It is translated as CASLLAGAGEQYF.

This clone has a single count. The CDR3 DNA is TGTGCCAGCAGCTTAGCCCACGGGCAGGGGGCCCCCTACGAGCAGTACTTC. Translated: CASSLAHGQGAPYEQYF. The chain links TRBV7-2 to TRBJ2-7; 8 nucleotides line up with TRBD1. V lost 0 bases, J lost 2 bases, and 9 bases stayed unmatched. The CDR3 has 17 amino acids. The germline V gene encodes CDR1 SGHTA and CDR2 FQGNSA.

This rearrangement joins TRBV30 to TRBJ1-2; the match to TRBD1 covers 8 bases. CDR3 length equals 13 residues. The trim removed 4 bases at V and 8 bases at J, leaving 9 bases unmatched. Germline V lookup: CDR1 GTSNPN, CDR2 SVGIG (reference sequence). The CDR3 DNA reads TGTGCCTGGACCCGGACAGGGATGGAGGGCTACACCTTC. It yields the protein CAWTRTGMEGYTF.